The entry below describes one TCR beta chain. As handled by the study authors: From reference gene primer amplification, estimates of nucleated cell counts were derived. Measured with immunoSEQ multiplex PCR; TCRdb has only the in-frame clones, and not every one. V and J calls and clone size are given by that table; D and trimming were obtained from the DNA. The sample holds hundreds of thousands of clones, 88% seen once. These data originate in a study of blood T cell repertoires in COVID-19. On the study more broadly: The analysed material was cDNA or gDNA that came from T cells, B-cell-depleted T cells, or PBMCs.

V lost 8 bases to trimming and J lost 7 bases, with 15 bases between them. The germline V gene has CDR1 GTSNPN and CDR2 SVGIG (reference sequence). The length of the CDR3 is 12 residues. The receptor was isolated from a woman aged 40 to 50 who had recovered from COVID-19. The V gene is TRBV30, the J gene TRBJ2-1; TRBD2 might be the D (6 bases). Sequencing was done on a sample of peripheral blood. The CDR3 nucleotides are TGTGCCCCCCAATGGGGGGAGAATGAGCAGTTCTTC. This gives the protein CAPQWGENEQFF.